These 15 T cell receptor beta chains share one sample of origin, sequenced in a study of technical replicates of blood from a few donors (dated by TCRdb to about 2017). The method was the immunoSEQ multiplex PCR assay. In TCRdb, the immuneACCESS table is reduced to in-frame sequences with V and J assigned. These tables do not hold every clone; where another copy was compared, an unresolved V gene accounts for under half, and the others remain unexplained. For this sample the table gives about 83,000 clones, of which roughly 94% were detected only once. The top ten clones comprise 0.24% of the sample. Specimen: T cells isolated from PBMCs. The receptors come from a human donor in good health.

The gene calls are TRBV5-6 and TRBJ2-7; 7 bases line up with TRBD2. The CDR3 runs to 14 residues. The junction had 6 bases not matched to a gene; V was cut back by 3 bases and J by 3 bases. Germline V gene sequence: CDR1 SGHDT, CDR2 YYEEEE. In DNA, the CDR3 is TGTGCCAGCAGCTCAGCGGGGATTAACTACGAGCAGTACTTC. Its translation: CASSSAGINYEQYF.

This clone was detected only once. V usage is TRBV6-1 and J usage is TRBJ2-7; perhaps TRBD2 as D (6 bases). In germline, CDR1 is MNHNS, CDR2 SASEGT. This CDR3 region has 12 residues. With 5 bases removed from V and 2 bases from J, the gap between germline ends came to 7 bases. This chain's CDR3 is CASSPGAYEQYF. The CDR3 DNA follows: TGTGCCAGCAGTCCGGGAGCCTACGAGCAGTACTTC.

The rearrangement joins TRBV29-1 to TRBJ2-7; D perhaps matches TRBD1 (6 bases). The CDR3 runs 11 residues. Per germline, CDR1 SQVTM and CDR2 ANQGSEA. V dropped 5 bases and J dropped 2 bases, with 7 bases sitting between them. The DNA of the CDR3 is TGCAGCGTTAGGACAGCCTACGAGCAGTACTTC. As protein: CSVRTAYEQYF.

This chain joins TRBV5-1 and TRBJ1-3; 7 bases are shared with TRBD1. The ends lost 2 bases at V and 5 bases at J; junction bases unmatched: 10. The CDR3 is 16 amino acids. Germline V gene lookup returns CDR1 SGHRS and CDR2 YFSETQ. The CDR3 DNA reads as TGCGCCAGCAGCTTCACCCCGGGACAGACCCGAAACACCATATATTTT. This translates into CASSFTPGQTRNTIYF.

This rearrangement joins TRBV14 to TRBJ2-3; 12 nucleotides match TRBD2. V lost 2 bases, J lost 5 bases, and 5 bases stayed unmatched. Per the germline V gene, CDR1 is SGHDN and CDR2 is FVKESK. The CDR3 has 16 residues. The CDR3 DNA sequence: TGTGCCAGCAGCCAAAGGACTAGCGGGGTGCGAGATACGCAGTATTTT. Protein sequence: CASSQRTSGVRDTQYF.

The rearrangement joins TRBV10-3 to TRBJ2-2; a weak D match, TRBD1 (6 bases). The V gene's germline CDR1 is ENHRY and CDR2 SYGVKD. The CDR3 sequence is 13 residues long. Trimming cost V 10 bases and J 4 bases, with 13 bases left between them. In nucleotides, the CDR3 is TGTGCCACCAACCAGGGGAGCACCGGGGAGCTGTTTTTT. The encoded protein is CATNQGSTGELFF.

The count of this clone is one. The rearrangement uses TRBV28 and TRBJ1-1; D unclear. The CDR3 loop spans 13 amino acids. Germline V CDR1 and CDR2: MDHEN, SYDVKM. The ends were cut back, 3 bases at V and 6 bases at J, with 11 bases in the middle. The CDR3 protein is CASSFSILAEAFF. The CDR3 DNA is TGTGCCAGCAGTTTCTCAATATTAGCTGAAGCTTTCTTT.

The V gene is TRBV4-1, the J gene TRBJ1-2, with D unclear. The CDR3 sequence is 15 residues long. Trimming pared 2 bases from V and 7 bases from J, leaving 17 bases between. Germline V CDR1 and CDR2: MGHRA, YSYEKL. The CDR3 coding sequence is TGCGCCAGCAGCCAACTAGGCGGGAAACAAGGTGGCTACACCTTC. Translated, it gives CASSQLGGKQGGYTF.

V and J are TRBV25-1 and TRBJ2-3; tentative D call: TRBD2 (6 bases). The germline gives CDR1 MGHDK, CDR2 SYGVNS. This CDR3 region has 16 residues. V shed 3 bases and J shed 3 bases, with 16 bases lying between them. The CDR3 DNA is TGTGCCAGCAGTGATGGCGGGAAGGGTCGTACAGATACGCAGTATTTT. It yields the protein CASSDGGKGRTDTQYF. The variable domain in full, completed from reference TRBV25-1 and TRBJ2-3, reads EADIYQTPRYLVIGTGKKITLECSQTMGHDKMYWYQQDPGMELHLIHYSYGVNSTEKGDLSSESTVSRIRTEHFPLTLESARPSHTSQYLCASSDGGKGRTDTQYFGPGTRLTVL.

This chain uses TRBV2 with TRBJ2-7; TRBD1 might be the D (6 bases). Trimming left V 10 bases short and J 2 bases short, with 12 bases between. CDR1 SNHLY and CDR2 FYNNEI come from the germline V gene. This CDR3 region has 12 residues. CDR3 sequence (DNA): TGTGCCACCAAGGACAGAGCCTACGAGCAGTACTTC. Its protein product is CATKDRAYEQYF. Together with reference TRBV2 and TRBJ2-7, the CDR3 gives the full variable domain: EPEVTQTPSHQVTQMGQEVILRCVPISNHLYFYWYRQILGQKVEFLVSFYNNEISEKSEIFDDQFSVERPDGSNFTLKIRSTKLEDSAMYFCATKDRAYEQYFGPGTRLTVT.

This clone appeared a single time. V is TRBV2 and J is TRBJ2-7; 8 bases are a match to TRBD2. Germline V gene lookup returns CDR1 SNHLY and CDR2 FYNNEI. The ends lost 6 bases at V and 2 bases at J; junction bases unmatched: 6. This CDR3 region has 14 residues. CDR3 amino acids: CASRFTSGAYEQYF. The CDR3 DNA follows: TGTGCCAGCAGGTTTACTAGCGGAGCCTACGAGCAGTACTTC. The variable domain in full, completed from reference TRBV2 and TRBJ2-7, reads EPEVTQTPSHQVTQMGQEVILRCVPISNHLYFYWYRQILGQKVEFLVSFYNNEISEKSEIFDDQFSVERPDGSNFTLKIRSTKLEDSAMYFCASRFTSGAYEQYFGPGTRLTVT.

The rearrangement uses TRBV19 and TRBJ2-2, with D perhaps TRBD2 (5 bases). The V end was cut by 7 bases, the J end by 5 bases, with 11 bases between. CDR1 is LNHDA and CDR2 is SQIVND in the germline V gene (reference sequence). There are 13 residues in the CDR3. CDR3 coding DNA: TGTGCCAGTACCCCTTCGGGGACCGGGGAGCTGTTTTTT. Amino acid sequence: CASTPSGTGELFF.

The chain joins TRBV4-1 to TRBJ2-5; D ambiguous. The CDR3 is 15 residues long. Germline lookup yields CDR1 MGHRA and CDR2 YSYEKL. Trimming cost V 0 bases and J 0 bases, with 8 bases left between them. The CDR3 spells CASSQDTRDQETQYF. CDR3 nucleotide sequence: TGCGCCAGCAGCCAAGATACTCGCGACCAAGAGACCCAGTACTTC.

This sequence joins TRBV28 and TRBJ2-1; D may be TRBD2 (5 bases). Between the trimmed V and J ends, which lost 6 bases and 2 bases, there was a span of 20 bases. The CDR3 has 17 amino acids. CDR1 and CDR2 from the germline V gene are MDHEN and SYDVKM. CDR3 in DNA: TGTGCCAGCAGCCCGAGCTGGGGAGTCGAGCCCTACAATGAGCAGTTCTTC. Translation: CASSPSWGVEPYNEQFF.

This clone came up once. This CDR3 reads CASTNPGGYGYTF. In DNA, the CDR3 is TGTGCCAGCACTAACCCGGGAGGTTATGGCTACACCTTC. This chain joins TRBV6-5 and TRBJ1-2; no definite D call. The V end lost 7 bases, the J end lost 5 bases, and 14 bases lay between the germline ends. The CDR3 covers 13 residues. Germline V gene sequence: CDR1 MNHEY, CDR2 SVGAGI.